The entry below gives a single T cell receptor beta chain sequence along with its context. The PCR made use of 60 Vbeta and 13 Jbeta primers. Method: immunoSEQ multiplex PCR; TCRdb's copy keeps in-frame clones and lacks some. The sample holds 150,000 or so clones, about 70% seen once. This entry belongs to a study of cytomegalovirus exposure and HLA in healthy donors. This CDR3 has 14 amino acids. Germline CDR1 and CDR2: MNHEY and SVGAGI. Trimming pared 5 bases from V and 7 bases from J, leaving 14 bases between. Material for sequencing was PBMCs. V gene TRBV6-5 combines with J gene TRBJ1-4, with D possibly being TRBD1 (5 bases). The origin of this receptor is a man aged 18 to 29 in good health and CMV-seronegative. The DNA for the CDR3 is TGTGCCAGCAGTAAGGAGAGGAGGGGTGAAAAACTGTTTTTT. Protein: CASSKERRGEKLFF.